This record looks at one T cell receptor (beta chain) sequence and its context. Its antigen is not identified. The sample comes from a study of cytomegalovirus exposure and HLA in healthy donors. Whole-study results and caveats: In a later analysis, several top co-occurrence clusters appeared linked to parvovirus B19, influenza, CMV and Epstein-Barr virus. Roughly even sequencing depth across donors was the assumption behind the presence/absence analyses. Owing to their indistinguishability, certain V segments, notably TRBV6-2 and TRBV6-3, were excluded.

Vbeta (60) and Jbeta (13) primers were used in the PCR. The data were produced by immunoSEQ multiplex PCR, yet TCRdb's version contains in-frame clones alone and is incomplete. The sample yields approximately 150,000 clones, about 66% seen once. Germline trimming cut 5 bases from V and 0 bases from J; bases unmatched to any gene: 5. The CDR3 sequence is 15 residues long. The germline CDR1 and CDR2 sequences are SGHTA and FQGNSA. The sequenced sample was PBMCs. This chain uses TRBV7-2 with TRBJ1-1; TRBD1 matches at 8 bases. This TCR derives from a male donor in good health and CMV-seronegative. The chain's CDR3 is CASSLLGQVNTEAFF. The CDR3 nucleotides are TGTGCCAGCAGCCTCCTGGGACAGGTGAACACTGAAGCTTTCTTT.